This TCR beta chain is drawn from a study of blood T cells in healthy people across ages. Points from the study as a whole: Naive CD4+ cell counts and diversity both ran higher in long-lived than in aged donors. Roughly linearly, TCR beta diversity per million T cells fell as age increased.

The authors ran a second PCR of 7 to 11 cycles using a sample-barcoded 5' primer and a J-beta primer mix. Sequencing yielded, for each sample, at least 2.5 million paired-end reads carrying CDR3. TCRdb re-analysed the 5' RACE reads in MiXCR, keeping a single row per CDR3 protein. Of under 800,000 distinct CDR3 sequences detected, 21% appear once; the ten largest clones hold roughly 3.6%. On this clonotype: Its antigen is still unknown.

The V end lost 6 bases, the J end lost 2 bases, and 14 bases lay between the germline ends. This CDR3 contains 14 residues. From germline, CDR1 is DFQATT and CDR2 SNEGSKA (reference sequence). The material sequenced was blood. V usage is TRBV20-1 and J usage is TRBJ1-3; no firm D call. This TCR came from a man between 65 and 85 years old in good health. This chain's CDR3 is CSALHANPGNTIYF. CDR3 nucleotides: TGCAGTGCCCTACACGCAAACCCTGGAAACACCATATATTTT.